This record concerns one T cell receptor (beta chain) sequence. Its antigen is not known. The sample comes from a study of T cells in Graves' hyperthyroidism and ophthalmopathy. Trimming pared 6 bases from V and 9 bases from J, leaving 12 bases between. The CDR3 runs 12 residues. Germline lookup yields CDR1 MGHDK and CDR2 SYGVNS. RNA transcripts yielded amplified TCR beta CDR3 regions. With the HTBI primer set, the TCR CDR3 went through a first round of RT-PCR. Using its own MiXCR run on the multiplex PCR reads, TCRdb lists one record per CDR3 protein. Of around 660,000 distinct CDR3 sequences listed, 45% are singletons. Whole-study results and caveats: With a median lead of around 6.7 months before onset, the model predicted ophthalmopathy.

The sequenced sample was peripheral blood or thyroid tissue (not recorded which). The gene calls are TRBV25-1 and TRBJ2-1; D possibly corresponds to TRBD2 (7 bases). The receptor was isolated from an adult man with Graves' disease, either hyperthyroidism or ophthalmopathy (not recorded which). CDR3 sequence reads: CASRQGGGEQFF. CDR3 in DNA: TGTGCCAGCAGACAGGGAGGGGGTGAGCAGTTCTTC.